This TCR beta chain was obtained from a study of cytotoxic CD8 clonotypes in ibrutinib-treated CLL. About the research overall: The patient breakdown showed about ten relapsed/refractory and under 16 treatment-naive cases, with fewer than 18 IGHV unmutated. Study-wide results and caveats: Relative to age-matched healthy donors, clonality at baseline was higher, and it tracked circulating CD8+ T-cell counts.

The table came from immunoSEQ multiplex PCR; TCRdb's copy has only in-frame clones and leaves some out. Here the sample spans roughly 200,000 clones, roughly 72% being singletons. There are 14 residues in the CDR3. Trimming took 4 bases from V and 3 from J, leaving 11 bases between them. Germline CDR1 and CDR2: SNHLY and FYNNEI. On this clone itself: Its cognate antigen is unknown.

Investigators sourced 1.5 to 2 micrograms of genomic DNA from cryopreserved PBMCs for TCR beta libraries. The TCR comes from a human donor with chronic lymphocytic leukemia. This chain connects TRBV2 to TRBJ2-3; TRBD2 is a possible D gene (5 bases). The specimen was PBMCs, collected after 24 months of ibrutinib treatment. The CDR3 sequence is CASSVSRGTDTQYF. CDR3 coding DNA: TGTGCCAGCAGTGTATCCCGGGGTACAGATACGCAGTATTTT.